This TCR beta chain came from a study of blood T cell repertoires in COVID-19 (dated by TCRdb to about 2020). Regarding the study in general: The collaborator samples originated in the United States, Italy and Spain and spanned the acute and convalescent phases of COVID-19. The samples were drawn from the first 160 participants of the ongoing ImmuneRACE study and from 1,200 or so subjects provided by 6 global collaborators. The dataset comprised deeply sampled blood TCRbeta repertoires from subjects exposed to, actively infected with, or recovered from COVID-19. Nearly every sample came with metadata listing a de-identified subject ID, COVID-19 status, age in years and sex. The repertoires were released in a freely available public database meant as a resource for research on the immune response to SARS-CoV-2. The material from the prospective study consisted of cDNA or gDNA derived from T cells, B-cell-depleted T cells, or PBMCs. Where available, HLA class I and class II types were taken from metadata supplied by the sample provider and were not determined by assay-based typing.

General study outcomes and caveats: Clinical and demographic metadata were provided uncurated, with the amount varying by source and participant.

Remarks on this clone: No antigen is known for it. No much larger clone is present one base from it, and per-base qualities are unavailable.

The immunoSEQ Assay, a bias-controlled multiplex PCR, was used to amplify TCRbeta CDR3 regions from genomic DNA. As for the original processing: Within the assay, amplification of reference gene primers was used to estimate how many nucleated cells each sample contained. Sequence reads were collapsed and filtered to measure the absolute abundance of every unique TCRbeta CDR3 rearrangement. For each sample, productive Simpson clonality was calculated as the square root of Simpson's diversity index across productive rearrangements. The table comes from immuneACCESS by way of TCRdb, which keeps in-frame sequences with V and J called. Part of the clones is missing from these tables; in studies checked, under half for an unresolved V gene and the rest for unknown reasons. V and J calls and clone size are copied from that table; D and trimming were computed from the DNA. For this sample there are more than 85,000 clones; around 74% appear just once. The ten largest make up approximately 19% of the sample.

V is trimmed back by 6 bases and J by 8 bases, and the junction contains 7 bases that no gene match accounts for. Looking up the germline V gene yields CDR1 SGHDT and CDR2 YYEEEE. The CDR3 goes from the cysteine to the phenylalanine over 13 residues. The read is trimmed to its CDR3 DNA, 39 bases read in frame from base 1. Collaborating institutions collected whole blood in K2EDTA tubes following their own protocols. Collaborator samples were shipped for TCRbeta analysis as frozen whole blood, isolated PBMCs, or DNA extracted from either sample type. Sequences were obtained from peripheral blood. The chain is assembled from TRBV5-6 and TRBJ1-2, with 10 junctional bases fitting TRBD1. The source of this sequence is a woman aged 65 to 85 with acute or convalescent COVID-19. The DNA sequence is given as TGTGCCAGCACCCGACAGGGGGCGCGGGGCTACACCTTC. The translation is CASTRQGARGYTF.